Below are 22 T cell receptor beta chains sequenced from a single sample in a study of T-cell reconstitution after alpha-beta-depleted transplantation in children. Study-level results: At the one-year point after transplant, T-cell counts and TCRbeta diversity were found to come mostly from T cells that had been newly produced.

What these receptors recognize is not known. A library of TCRbeta sequences, prepared with unique molecular identifiers, was generated. TCRdb used MiXCR to reprocess the PCR reads, holding one entry per CDR3 protein. The sample lists a few hundred thousand distinct CDR3 sequences, 6% to 10% occurring once. Sequencing was performed on peripheral blood, taken 360 days after TCRalphabeta/CD19-depleted stem cell transplant. The receptor source for this set is a female patient aged 2-9 years who had a stem cell transplant for Fanconi anemia, so the T cells may come from the graft donor.

This clonotype appeared many times. The DNA for the CDR3 is TGTGCCAGCAGCATGAGGGTCACCGGGGAGCTGTTTTTT. This encodes CASSMRVTGELFF. The chain links TRBV6-1 to TRBJ2-2; D is perhaps TRBD2 (5 bases). V lost 6 bases, J lost 4 bases, and 9 bases lay in between. Germline V gives CDR1 MNHNS, CDR2 SASEGT. The CDR3 contains 13 residues.

This chain links TRBV18 with TRBJ2-1; D might be TRBD1 (7 bases). The germline V gene encodes CDR1 KGHSH and CDR2 LQKENI. This CDR3 has 16 residues. The ends were cut back, 0 bases at V and 9 bases at J, with 18 bases in the middle. The CDR3 DNA follows: TGTGCCAGCTCACCACCCCACAGGGGAAACGGGGGTGAGCAGTTCTTC. Translation: CASSPPHRGNGGEQFF.

The chain is built from TRBV19 and TRBJ2-7, with 14 bases lining up with TRBD2. Unmatched junction bases numbered 7, after V lost 9 bases and J lost 3 bases. This CDR3 is 15 amino acids long. Germline assignment: CDR1 LNHDA and CDR2 SQIVND (reference sequence). In DNA form, the CDR3 reads TGTGCCAGCGATGGACTAGCGGGAGGAGTCTACGAGCAGTACTTC. It codes for CASDGLAGGVYEQYF.

This clonotype was detected ten times or more. V is TRBV9 and J is TRBJ2-6; D is ambiguous. V lost 4 bases to trimming and J lost 3 bases, with 11 bases between them. The CDR3 contains 15 residues. Germline V lookup: CDR1 SGDLS, CDR2 YYNGEE. DNA of the CDR3: TGTGCCAGCAGCCCCCGAAGTCATGGGGCCAACGTCCTGACTTTC. This translates into CASSPRSHGANVLTF. Looking up the rest from reference TRBV9 and TRBJ2-6 gives the full variable domain: DSGVTQTPKHLITATGQRVTLRCSPRSGDLSVYWYQQSLDQGLQFLIQYYNGEERAKGNILERFSAQQFPDLHSELNLSSLELGDSALYFCASSPRSHGANVLTFGAGSRLTVL.

This clonotype was seen at least ten times. The gene calls are TRBV7-2 and TRBJ1-5; no clear D gene. Trimming took off 4 bases at V and 3 bases at J, with 10 bases between the two ends. Germline values: CDR1 SGHTA, CDR2 FQGNSA. This CDR3 has 14 residues. The CDR3 loop reads CASSSLRDNQPQHF. DNA of the CDR3: TGTGCCAGCAGCTCCCTTCGTGACAATCAGCCCCAGCATTTT.

V usage is TRBV15 and J usage is TRBJ2-1; 10 bases map to TRBD2. CDR1 and CDR2 (germline): LNHNV, YYDKDF (reference sequence). The length of the CDR3 is 19 residues. V was pared by 5 bases and J by 0 bases, with 13 bases of the junction left unmatched. CDR3 sequence: CATSGTGTSVGFSYNEQFF. CDR3 bases: TGTGCCACCAGCGGAACCGGGACTAGCGTCGGCTTCTCCTACAATGAGCAGTTCTTC. Based on the CDR3 plus reference TRBV15 and TRBJ2-1, the full variable domain is DAMVIQNPRYQVTQFGKPVTLSCSQTLNHNVMYWYQQKSSQAPKLLFHYYDKDFNNEADTPDNFQSRRPNTSFCFLDIRSPGLGDTAMYLCATSGTGTSVGFSYNEQFFGPGTRLTVL.

This clonotype was observed at least ten times. The chain couples TRBV6-1 to TRBJ1-6; D not resolved. The ends were cut back, 4 bases at V and 9 bases at J, with 13 bases in the middle. The germline CDR1 and CDR2 sequences are MNHNS and SASEGT. CDR3 length: 14 residues. The CDR3 DNA follows: TGTGCCAGCAGTGTCCCCTCTTCGAGTTCACCCCTCCACTTT. It translates to CASSVPSSSSPLHF.

This clonotype was seen repeatedly, ten times or more. The CDR3 nucleotides are TGTGCCAGCAGTGGCCCAGGGAGACCTGAAGCTTTCTTT. The encoded protein is CASSGPGRPEAFF. This sequence joins TRBV28 and TRBJ1-1; possible D gene TRBD1, 5 bases. The V end lost 5 bases, the J end lost 6 bases, and 13 bases lay between the germline ends. Germline-derived CDR1 and CDR2 are MDHEN and SYDVKM. CDR3 length: 13 residues.

Ten or more counts support this clonotype. This chain uses TRBV7-3 with TRBJ1-1; D uncertain. The V and J ends lost 5 bases and 3 bases respectively, with 10 bases between them. CDR1 SGHTA and CDR2 FQGTGA come from the germline V gene. The CDR3 loop spans 13 amino acids. This chain's CDR3 is CASSDYTDTEAFF. The CDR3 DNA is TGTGCCAGCAGCGACTACACGGACACTGAAGCTTTCTTT.

Note on this clonotype: At one end the junction does not follow the germline gene, possibly because of a read error. This chain links TRBV6-5 with TRBJ2-3, with D unresolved. CDR1 MNHEY and CDR2 SVGAGI come from the germline V gene. The CDR3 has 11 residues. CDR3 region: CASRETDTQCF. The CDR3 nucleotides read TGTGCCAGCAGGGAAACAGATACGCAGTGTTTT.

This clonotype was counted at least ten times. The J gene is TRBJ1-6, the V gene TRBV5-1; possibly TRBD1 for D (5 bases). Germline V gene lookup returns CDR1 SGHRS and CDR2 YFSETQ. CDR3 length: 14 amino acids. V was shortened by 2 bases and J by 6 bases, with 9 bases between the two germline ends. CDR3 region: CASSFGGGNSPLHF. CDR3 DNA sequence: TGCGCCAGCAGCTTCGGGGGGGGTAATTCACCCCTCCACTTT.

The genes are TRBV4-1 and TRBJ2-5; D ambiguous. CDR3 length: 15 residues. Germline CDR1 reads MGHRA; CDR2 reads YSYEKL. The V end lost 0 bases, the J end lost 1 base, and 9 bases lay between the germline ends. For the CDR3, the DNA is TGCGCCAGCAGCCAAGATAACGTCGCCCAAGAGACCCAGTACTTC. Translation: CASSQDNVAQETQYF.

This clonotype has ten or more counts. The V and J genes are TRBV5-6 and TRBJ2-5; TRBD1 matches at 8 bases. This CDR3 contains 15 residues. The trim removed 0 bases at V and 5 bases at J, leaving 6 bases unmatched. Germline values: CDR1 SGHDT, CDR2 YYEEEE. CDR3 DNA: TGTGCCAGCAGCTTGGATACAGGGGGTCAGGAGACCCAGTACTTC. Protein sequence: CASSLDTGGQETQYF. Based on the CDR3 plus reference TRBV5-6 and TRBJ2-5, the full variable domain is DAGVTQSPTHLIKTRGQQVTLRCSPKSGHDTVSWYQQALGQGPQFIFQYYEEEERQRGNFPDRFSGHQFPNYSSELNVNALLLGDSALYLCASSLDTGGQETQYFGPGTRLLVL.

This clonotype was seen a few times. V usage is TRBV5-5 and J usage is TRBJ1-1, with no clear D. The CDR3 has 14 residues. The V end lost 0 bases, the J end lost 0 bases, and 6 bases lay between the germline ends. CDR1 and CDR2 (germline): SGHKS, YYEKEE (reference sequence). The CDR3 here is CASSLGPLNTEAFF. The CDR3 coding sequence is TGTGCCAGCAGCTTGGGACCGTTGAACACTGAAGCTTTCTTT.

The J gene is TRBJ1-1, the V gene TRBV19; maybe TRBD1 (5 bases). V was clipped by 3 bases and J by 5 bases, with 22 bases between them. The CDR3 runs to 17 residues. The germline V gene encodes CDR1 LNHDA and CDR2 SQIVND (reference sequence). CDR3 in DNA: TGTGCCAGTAGTATTACTTCAGGGATAGGAGGGAGGACTGAAGCTTTCTTT. Encoded protein: CASSITSGIGGRTEAFF. Based on the CDR3 plus reference TRBV19 and TRBJ1-1, the full variable domain is DGGITQSPKYLFRKEGQNVTLSCEQNLNHDAMYWYRQDPGQGLRLIYYSQIVNDFQKGDIAEGYSVSREKKESFPLTVTSAQKNPTAFYLCASSITSGIGGRTEAFFGQGTRLTVV.

At least ten counts were recorded for this clonotype. The rearrangement uses TRBV7-3 and TRBJ2-1; 9 nucleotides agree with TRBD2. Trimming cost V 0 bases and J 9 bases; bases outside gene matches: 15. The CDR3 extends over 18 amino acids. Germline assignment: CDR1 SGHTA and CDR2 FQGTGA. CDR3 nucleotide sequence: TGTGCCAGCAGCTTAACGGGACATGTGGGCGGGAGGGCAGGTGAGCAGTTCTTC. Amino acids: CASSLTGHVGGRAGEQFF.

This clonotype occurred many times. The genes are TRBV27 and TRBJ2-1; D not resolved. The V gene's germline CDR1 is MNHEY and CDR2 SMNVEV (reference sequence). The CDR3 runs 15 residues. V lost 2 bases and J 5 bases, leaving 13 bases between the germline ends. As DNA, the CDR3 is TGTGCCAGCAGTTTAGACCACAACCTCAACAATGAGCAGTTCTTC. Translated: CASSLDHNLNNEQFF.

The CDR3 DNA follows: TGTGCCAGCAGCCTGCACGGACTAGCGGATTCCAATGAGCAGTTCTTC. This sequence encodes CASSLHGLADSNEQFF. The chain carries TRBV7-8 and TRBJ2-1; 10 bases are a match to TRBD2. Trimming removed 5 bases from V and 6 bases from J; junction bases left unmatched: 10. CDR3 length: 16 amino acids. Germline V CDR1 and CDR2: SGHVS, FQNEAQ.

This clonotype was seen many times. J is TRBJ2-2 and V is TRBV5-1; D ambiguous. The CDR3 has 14 amino acids. Germline assignment: CDR1 SGHRS and CDR2 YFSETQ. Trimming left V 0 bases short and J 5 bases short, with 8 bases between. DNA for the CDR3: TGCGCCAGCAGCTTGGCCTTGGGGACCGGGGAGCTGTTTTTT. Amino acids: CASSLALGTGELFF. Together with reference TRBV5-1 and TRBJ2-2, the CDR3 gives the full variable domain: KAGVTQTPRYLIKTRGQQVTLSCSPISGHRSVSWYQQTPGQGLQFLFEYFSETQRNKGNFPGRFSGRQFSNSRSEMNVSTLELGDSALYLCASSLALGTGELFFGEGSRLTVL.

The chain couples TRBV7-3 to TRBJ2-7; D is undetermined. The length of the CDR3 is 15 residues. Germline CDR1 SGHTA, CDR2 FQGTGA. Trimming took 5 bases from V and 4 from J, leaving 18 bases between them. The CDR3, as DNA: TGTGCCAGCAGCCCTGGACCGGTAGAAGAGTACGAGCAGTACTTC. It codes for CASSPGPVEEYEQYF.

The table lists this clonotype with many counts. The rearrangement joins TRBV6-5 to TRBJ1-1; TRBD1 matches at 10 bases. The trim removed 0 bases at V and 4 bases at J, leaving 8 bases unmatched. CDR3 length equals 17 residues. Germline CDR1 reads MNHEY; CDR2 reads SVGAGI. The CDR3 is CASSYSSPGQGSTEAFF. CDR3 coding DNA: TGTGCCAGCAGTTACTCGTCCCCGGGACAGGGGAGCACTGAAGCTTTCTTT.

This clonotype was detected ten times or more. The chain couples TRBV7-3 to TRBJ2-1; D is ambiguous. Germline V CDR1 and CDR2: SGHTA, FQGTGA. V was trimmed by 2 bases and J by 0 bases, leaving 8 bases between them. The CDR3 is 15 amino acids. The CDR3 here is CASSLLGNSYNEQFF. The DNA for the CDR3 is TGTGCCAGCAGCTTACTTGGGAACTCCTACAATGAGCAGTTCTTC.